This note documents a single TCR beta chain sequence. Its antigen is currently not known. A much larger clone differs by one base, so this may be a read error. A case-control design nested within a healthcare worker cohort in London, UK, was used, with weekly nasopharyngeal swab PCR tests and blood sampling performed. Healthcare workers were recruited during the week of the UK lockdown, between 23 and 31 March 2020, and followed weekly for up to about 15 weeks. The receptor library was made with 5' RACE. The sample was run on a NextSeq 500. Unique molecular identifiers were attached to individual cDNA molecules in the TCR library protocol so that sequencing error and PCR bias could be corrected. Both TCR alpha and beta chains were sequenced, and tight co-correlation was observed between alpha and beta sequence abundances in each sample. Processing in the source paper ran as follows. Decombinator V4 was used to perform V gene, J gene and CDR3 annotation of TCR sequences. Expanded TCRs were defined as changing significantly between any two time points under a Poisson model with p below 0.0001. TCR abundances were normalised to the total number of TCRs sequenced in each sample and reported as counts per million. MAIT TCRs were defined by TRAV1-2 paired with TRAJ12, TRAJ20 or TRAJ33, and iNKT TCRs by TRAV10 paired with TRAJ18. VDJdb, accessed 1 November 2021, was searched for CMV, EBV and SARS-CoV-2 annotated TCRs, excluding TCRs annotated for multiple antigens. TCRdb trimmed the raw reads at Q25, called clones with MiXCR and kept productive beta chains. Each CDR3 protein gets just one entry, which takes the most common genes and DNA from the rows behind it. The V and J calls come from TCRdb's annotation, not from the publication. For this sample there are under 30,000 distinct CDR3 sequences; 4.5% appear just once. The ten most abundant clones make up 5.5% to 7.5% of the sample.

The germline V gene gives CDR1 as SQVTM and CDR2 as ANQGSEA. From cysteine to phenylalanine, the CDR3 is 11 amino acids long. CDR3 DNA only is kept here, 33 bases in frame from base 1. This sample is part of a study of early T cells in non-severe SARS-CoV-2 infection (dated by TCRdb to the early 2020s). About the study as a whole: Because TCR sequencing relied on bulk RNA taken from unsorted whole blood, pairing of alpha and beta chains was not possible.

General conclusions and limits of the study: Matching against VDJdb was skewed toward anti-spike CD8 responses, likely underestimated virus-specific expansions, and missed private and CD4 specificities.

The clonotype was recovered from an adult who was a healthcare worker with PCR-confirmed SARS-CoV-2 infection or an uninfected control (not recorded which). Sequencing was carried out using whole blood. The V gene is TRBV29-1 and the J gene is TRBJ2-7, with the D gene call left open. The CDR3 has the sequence CSGLEAYEQNF. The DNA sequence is TGCAGCGGGTTGGAAGCCTACGAGCAGAACTTC.